The 18 T cell receptor beta chains below come from one sample, sequenced in a study of blood T cell repertoires in COVID-19. Sequencing was performed with immunoSEQ multiplex PCR; in TCRdb, only in-frame clones are kept and a portion is missing. The sample shows 60,000 to 90,000 clones, 75% to 95% of them seen only once. Sequencing used peripheral blood. The source is an elderly woman with acute or convalescent COVID-19.

J is TRBJ2-7 and V is TRBV10-3; 7 bases align to TRBD1. The CDR3 contains 14 residues. Losses at the gene ends were 11 bases for V and 0 bases for J; bases not matched to a gene: 10. CDR1 ENHRY and CDR2 SYGVKD come from the germline V gene. CDR3 coding DNA: TGTGCCTCTCGAACCGGGACAGACTCCTACGAGCAGTACTTC. Residues: CASRTGTDSYEQYF.

The rearrangement uses TRBV11-2 and TRBJ1-6, with 10 bases aligning to TRBD1. The CDR3 totals 14 residues. Trimming removed 5 bases from V and 9 bases from J; junction bases left unmatched: 4. Germline CDR1 and CDR2: SGHAT and FQNNGV. In nucleotides, the CDR3 is TGTGCCAGCAGCACCAGACAGGGGGCTTCACCCCTCCACTTT. Protein sequence: CASSTRQGASPLHF.

The chain carries TRBV3-1 (or the pseudogene TRBV3-2) and TRBJ2-7, with D possibly TRBD2 on 5 matching bases. Germline V gene sequence: CDR1 LGHDT, CDR2 YNNKEL (reference sequence). V lost 4 bases and J lost 0, with 13 bases in between. The CDR3 is made up of 15 amino acids. The CDR3, as DNA: TGTGCCAGCAGCCCCCCGGGCGGGCACTCCTACGAGCAGTACTTC. It translates to CASSPPGGHSYEQYF.

V is TRBV5-6 and J is TRBJ1-2; 7 bases fit TRBD1. Germline CDR1 reads SGHDT; CDR2 reads YYEEEE. The ends lost 0 bases at V and 5 bases at J; junction bases unmatched: 4. The CDR3 runs 14 residues. The DNA for the CDR3 is TGTGCCAGCAGCTTGGCTGGGACAGCTTATGGCTACACCTTC. Translated: CASSLAGTAYGYTF. Supplemented by reference TRBV5-6 and TRBJ1-2, the full variable domain reads DAGVTQSPTHLIKTRGQQVTLRCSPKSGHDTVSWYQQALGQGPQFIFQYYEEEERQRGNFPDRFSGHQFPNYSSELNVNALLLGDSALYLCASSLAGTAYGYTFGSGTRLTVV.

The chain couples TRBV27 to TRBJ1-5; 8 positions agree with TRBD1. The CDR3 is made up of 16 amino acids. The germline CDR1 and CDR2 sequences are MNHEY and SMNVEV (reference sequence). V dropped 5 bases and J dropped 4; count of bases not matched to a gene: 10. The CDR3 DNA follows: TGTGCCAGCAGTGAAGGGACAGGATCACTGAATCAGCCCCAGCATTTT. Amino acid sequence: CASSEGTGSLNQPQHF.

The chain carries TRBV20-1 and TRBJ1-1, with unresolved D. Germline values: CDR1 DFQATT, CDR2 SNEGSKA (reference sequence). V was trimmed by 6 bases and J by 3 bases, leaving 8 bases between them. This CDR3 region has 11 residues. In DNA, the CDR3 is TGCAGTGCCACGGGGTACACTGAAGCTTTCTTT. Residues: CSATGYTEAFF.

The chain combines TRBV2 with TRBJ1-5; TRBD1 matches 8 bases. Germline CDR1 is SNHLY and CDR2 is FYNNEI. V dropped 1 base and J dropped 7; count of bases not matched to a gene: 3. The CDR3 has 14 residues. As DNA, the CDR3 is TGTGCCAGCAGTGAAGGGACAGGGAGCCAGCCCCAGCATTTT. As protein: CASSEGTGSQPQHF.

This chain connects TRBV6-5 to TRBJ2-1, with D possibly being TRBD1 (6 bases). CDR3 length: 15 amino acids. Trimming pared 5 bases from V and 3 bases from J, leaving 14 bases between. Looked up from germline, CDR1 is MNHEY and CDR2 is SVGAGI. The CDR3 here is CASSTTGTHYNEQFF. CDR3 DNA: TGTGCCAGCAGTACAACCGGGACACACTACAATGAGCAGTTCTTC.

The J gene is TRBJ2-1, the V gene TRBV28; 14 bases map to TRBD2. V was clipped by 3 bases and J by 5 bases; unmatched bases: 12. The germline gives CDR1 MDHEN, CDR2 SYDVKM. This CDR3 is 19 amino acids long. CDR3 nucleotide sequence: TGTGCCAGCAGTTTTAATCCGGGACTAGCGGGAGTTTCCGACAATGAGCAGTTCTTC. It specifies CASSFNPGLAGVSDNEQFF.

The rearrangement joins TRBV5-1 to TRBJ2-4; 10 bases fit TRBD1. The V gene end was trimmed by 4 bases and the J gene end by 7 bases; junction bases not matched to a gene: 8. From germline, CDR1 is SGHRS and CDR2 YFSETQ. This CDR3 is 15 amino acids long. CDR3 DNA: TGCGCCAGCAGCCCGGACAGGGGGGTTTCGAACATTCAGTACTTC. Amino acids: CASSPDRGVSNIQYF.

The CDR3 protein is CASIGTGGGKLFF. For the CDR3, the DNA is TGTGCCAGTATTGGGACAGGGGGTGGAAAACTGTTTTTT. The rearrangement joins TRBV19 to TRBJ1-4; TRBD1 agrees at 11 bases. The J segment lost 10 bases and the V segment lost 7 bases, leaving 5 bases of the junction unmatched. Germline V gives CDR1 LNHDA, CDR2 SQIVND (reference sequence). The CDR3 extends over 13 amino acids.

This chain links TRBV5-5 with TRBJ1-2, with D perhaps matching TRBD1 (6 bases). The CDR3 is 14 amino acids. The germline CDR1 and CDR2 sequences are SGHKS and YYEKEE (reference sequence). The V gene lost 3 bases and the J gene lost 4 bases, with 13 bases spanning the gap. The CDR3 loop is CASSSPTGVYGYTF. CDR3 sequence (DNA): TGTGCCAGCAGCTCCCCGACAGGAGTCTATGGCTACACCTTC. The variable domain in full, with the rest retrieved from reference TRBV5-5 and TRBJ1-2, is DAGVTQSPTHLIKTRGQQVTLRCSPISGHKSVSWYQQVLGQGPQFIFQYYEKEERGRGNFPDRFSARQFPNYSSELNVNALLLGDSALYLCASSSPTGVYGYTFGSGTRLTVV.

This clone was counted once. V usage is TRBV5-6 and J usage is TRBJ2-5; weak D call: TRBD2 (5 bases). Looked up from germline, CDR1 is SGHDT and CDR2 is YYEEEE. The CDR3 spans 15 residues. V lost 4 bases to trimming and J lost 0 bases, with 13 bases between them. The CDR3 region has the DNA TGTGCCAGCAGCCCGTTTGAGCGGAACCAAGAGACCCAGTACTTC. Its translation is CASSPFERNQETQYF.

This clone was detected only a few times. The V and J genes are TRBV9 and TRBJ1-1; 8 bases fit TRBD1. V shed 3 bases, J shed 6 bases, and the junction held 7 bases outside the gene matches. CDR3 length equals 14 residues. Germline assignment: CDR1 SGDLS and CDR2 YYNGEE. CDR3 loop: CASSGQGHQAEAFF. CDR3 sequence (DNA): TGTGCCAGCAGCGGACAGGGGCATCAAGCTGAAGCTTTCTTT. Filled out from reference TRBV9 and TRBJ1-1, the complete variable domain reads DSGVTQTPKHLITATGQRVTLRCSPRSGDLSVYWYQQSLDQGLQFLIQYYNGEERAKGNILERFSAQQFPDLHSELNLSSLELGDSALYFCASSGQGHQAEAFFGQGTRLTVV.

The chain combines TRBV9 with TRBJ2-5; D is unclear. Germline CDR1 is SGDLS and CDR2 is YYNGEE. V was clipped by 0 bases and J by 2 bases, with 11 bases between them. The CDR3 is 15 residues long. CDR3 sequence: CASSVGVTQQETQYF. The CDR3 DNA reads TGTGCCAGCAGCGTAGGTGTGACTCAACAAGAGACCCAGTACTTC. Combining the CDR3 with reference TRBV9 and TRBJ2-5 gives the whole variable domain DSGVTQTPKHLITATGQRVTLRCSPRSGDLSVYWYQQSLDQGLQFLIQYYNGEERAKGNILERFSAQQFPDLHSELNLSSLELGDSALYFCASSVGVTQQETQYFGPGTRLLVL.

This chain uses TRBV2 with TRBJ1-2, with TRBD1 matching over 7 bases. Trimming removed 7 bases from V and 4 bases from J; junction bases left unmatched: 3. Looked up from germline, CDR1 is SNHLY and CDR2 is FYNNEI. The CDR3 has 12 amino acids. Written as DNA, the CDR3 is TGTGCCAGCAATAGGGACAGCTATGGCTACACCTTC. Encoded protein: CASNRDSYGYTF.

V is TRBV5-6 and J is TRBJ2-4; D might be TRBD2 (6 bases). The CDR3 contains 17 residues. Trimming pared 2 bases from V and 0 bases from J, leaving 15 bases between. Germline CDR1 reads SGHDT; CDR2 reads YYEEEE. In nucleotides, the CDR3 is TGTGCCAGCAGCTTCGCGGGGAGTCCAAAAGCCAAAAACATTCAGTACTTC. Residues: CASSFAGSPKAKNIQYF.

The V call is TRBV12-5, the J call TRBJ1-5; 7 bases fit TRBD1. The CDR3 has 14 amino acids. The V and J ends lost 5 bases and 3 bases, in that order; junction bases with no gene match: 4. Looked up from germline, CDR1 is LGHNT and CDR2 is FRNRAP. The CDR3 spells CASGQGQTNQPQHF. CDR3 nucleotides: TGTGCTAGTGGTCAGGGACAGACCAATCAGCCCCAGCATTTT.